The source of this T cell receptor (beta chain) is a study of blood T cell repertoires in COVID-19. Background on the study: PBMCs, B-cell-depleted T cells, or T cells were the source of the cDNA or gDNA that made up the material.

Researchers sorted participants into cohorts using their self-reported clinical history. This CDR3 contains 14 residues. CDR1 and CDR2 from the germline V gene are MNHEY and SVGAGI. Trimming left V 7 bases short and J 7 bases short, with 19 bases between. Authors' data handling: Using reference gene primer amplification, nucleated cell counts were estimated. Measured with immunoSEQ multiplex PCR; TCRdb has only the in-frame clones, and not every one. The V and J calls and the clone size are those of that table, but D and trimming were determined from the DNA. The data contain 300,000 or so clones, roughly 87% of them singletons.

This TCR derives from a woman aged 25 to 39 who had recovered from COVID-19. Sequenced input: PBMCs or T cells enriched from blood (not recorded which). The chain has TRBV6-5 and TRBJ1-2; TRBD1 is a possible D gene (5 bases). The DNA for the CDR3 is TGTGCCAGCAACAAAATCCAGGGTATTGCTGGCTACACCTTC. It is translated as CASNKIQGIAGYTF.